This TCR beta chain was recovered during a study of cytomegalovirus exposure and HLA in healthy donors. Overall study context: Roughly 89 million unique TCR sequences came from HLA-typed donors in an early release. Overall study results and limits: Reported results showed that the classifier diagnosed cytomegalovirus status with high specificity and sensitivity. Researchers reported in a later analysis that a missense DCLRE1C variant was tied to TCR beta V- and J-gene trimming. A further, later analysis showed that HLA-associated TCR beta chains (compared with equally common others) were more clonally expanded.

PCR used 60 Vbeta primers and 13 Jbeta primers. Using immunoSEQ multiplex PCR, the repertoire was profiled, and TCRdb retains in-frame clones only, with some absent. The sample has roughly 130,000 clones, roughly 84% seen once. In the case of this clone: Its antigen is not known.

The source is a woman between 18 and 30 years old in good health and CMV-seropositive. Sequences were obtained from PBMCs.

The CDR3 DNA reads TGTGCCAGCACCTCTAGCGGGGGGATTCAAAACAATGAGCAGTTCTTC. Its protein is CASTSSGGIQNNEQFF. The chain links TRBV27 to TRBJ2-1, with 11 bases aligning to TRBD2. The CDR3 is 16 residues long. CDR1 and CDR2 from the germline V gene are MNHEY and SMNVEV (reference sequence). The trim removed 7 bases at V and 5 bases at J, leaving 10 bases unmatched.